This T cell receptor beta chain appears in the sequencing data of a study of T cell responses to AZD1222 COVID-19 vaccine. In the study overall: It was second doses at about 4 or about 12 weeks that were pooled.

The CDR3 runs to 17 residues. Details on this clone: Its matching antigen is unknown.

Method: immunoSEQ multiplex PCR; TCRdb's copy keeps in-frame clones and lacks some. The table lists roughly 140,000 clones, approximately 94% of them singletons. Study results and limitations: Across spike, vaccine-associated CD4 TCRs were found, dominant at 160-218 and 743-854. After the peak T cell response, and only then, were repertoires sampled.

This sample comprised peripheral blood, obtained on day 0 of AZD1222 vaccination. This TCR derives from an adult in good health. The chain recombines TRBV21-1 with TRBJ2-5; the table names TRBD2, a call not compared with the DNA. TRBV21-1 is a pseudogene locus. CDR3 DNA: TGTGCCAGCAGCAAAGCGGGGGGGCCCATGGGGCGAAAGACCCAGTACTTC. This codes for CASSKAGGPMGRKTQYF.